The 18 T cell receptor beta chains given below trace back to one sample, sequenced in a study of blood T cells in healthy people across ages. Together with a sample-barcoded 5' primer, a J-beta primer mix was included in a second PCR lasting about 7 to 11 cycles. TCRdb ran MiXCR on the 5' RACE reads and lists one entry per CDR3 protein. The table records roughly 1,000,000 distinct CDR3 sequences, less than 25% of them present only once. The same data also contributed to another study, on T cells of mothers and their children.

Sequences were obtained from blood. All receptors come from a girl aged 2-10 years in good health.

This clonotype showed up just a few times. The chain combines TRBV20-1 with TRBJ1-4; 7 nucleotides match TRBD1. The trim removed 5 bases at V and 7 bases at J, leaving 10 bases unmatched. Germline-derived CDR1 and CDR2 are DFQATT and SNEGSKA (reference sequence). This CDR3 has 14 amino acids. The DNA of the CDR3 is TGCAGTGCTCAGAAGGAGGGGGCGAGTGAAAAACTGTTTTTT. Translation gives CSAQKEGASEKLFF.

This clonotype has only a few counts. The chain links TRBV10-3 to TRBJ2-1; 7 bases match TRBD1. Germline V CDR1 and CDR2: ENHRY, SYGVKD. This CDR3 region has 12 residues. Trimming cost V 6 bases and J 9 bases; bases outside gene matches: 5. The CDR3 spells CAIRDRLSEQFF. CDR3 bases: TGTGCCATCAGGGACAGGTTGAGTGAGCAGTTCTTC.

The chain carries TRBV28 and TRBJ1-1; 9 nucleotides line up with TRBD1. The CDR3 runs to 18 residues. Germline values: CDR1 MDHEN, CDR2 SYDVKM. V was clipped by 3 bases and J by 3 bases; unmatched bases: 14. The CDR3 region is CASSFFPGTGKSYTEAFF. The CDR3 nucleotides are TGTGCCAGCAGTTTTTTTCCAGGGACAGGGAAATCGTACACTGAAGCTTTCTTT. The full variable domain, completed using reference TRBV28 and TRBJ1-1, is DVKVTQSSRYLVKRTGEKVFLECVQDMDHENMFWYRQDPGLGLRLIYFSYDVKMKEKGDIPEGYSVSREKKERFSLILESASTNQTSMYLCASSFFPGTGKSYTEAFFGQGTRLTVV.

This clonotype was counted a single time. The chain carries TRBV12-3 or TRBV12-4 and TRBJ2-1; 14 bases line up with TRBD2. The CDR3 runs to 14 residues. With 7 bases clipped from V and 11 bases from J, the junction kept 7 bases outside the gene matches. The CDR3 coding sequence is TGTGCCAGCAAGGGGACTAGCGGGGGTAGAAAGCAGTTCTTC. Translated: CASKGTSGGRKQFF.

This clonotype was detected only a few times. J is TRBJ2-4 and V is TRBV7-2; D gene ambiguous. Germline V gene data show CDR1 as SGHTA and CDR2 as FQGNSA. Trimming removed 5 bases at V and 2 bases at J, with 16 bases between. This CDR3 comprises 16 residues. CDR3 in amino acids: CASSIIYRGPKNIQYF. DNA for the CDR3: TGTGCCAGCAGCATAATTTACAGAGGACCCAAAAACATTCAGTACTTC.

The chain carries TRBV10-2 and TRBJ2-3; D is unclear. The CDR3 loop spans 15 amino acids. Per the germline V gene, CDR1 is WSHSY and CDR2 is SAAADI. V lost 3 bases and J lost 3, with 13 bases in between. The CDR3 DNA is TGCGCCAGCAGTGAAGGCTCATTGGGGACAGATACGCAGTATTTT. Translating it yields CASSEGSLGTDTQYF.

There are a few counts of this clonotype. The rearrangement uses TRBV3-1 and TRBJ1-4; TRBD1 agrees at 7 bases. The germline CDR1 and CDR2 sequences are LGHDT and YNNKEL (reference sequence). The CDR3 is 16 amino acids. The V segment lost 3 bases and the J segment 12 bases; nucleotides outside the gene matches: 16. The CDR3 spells CASSHAPPGTVRELFF. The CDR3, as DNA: TGTGCCAGCAGCCATGCCCCTCCCGGGACAGTAAGGGAACTGTTTTTT.

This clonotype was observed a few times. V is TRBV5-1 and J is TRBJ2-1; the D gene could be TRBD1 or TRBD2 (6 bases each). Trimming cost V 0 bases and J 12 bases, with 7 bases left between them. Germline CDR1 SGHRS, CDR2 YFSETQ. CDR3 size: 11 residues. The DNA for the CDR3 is TGCGCCAGCAGCTTGGAGGGGGGGCAGTTCTTC. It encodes CASSLEGGQFF.

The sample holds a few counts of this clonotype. The CDR3 sequence: CASSQLPTSGTYNEQFF. In DNA, the CDR3 is TGTGCCAGCAGCCAACTACCTACTAGCGGGACTTACAATGAGCAGTTCTTC. V is TRBV7-6 and J is TRBJ2-1, with 10 bases lining up with TRBD2. Per germline, CDR1 SGHVS and CDR2 FNYEAQ. The CDR3 is 17 amino acids. Trimming removed 5 bases from V and 4 bases from J; junction bases left unmatched: 11.

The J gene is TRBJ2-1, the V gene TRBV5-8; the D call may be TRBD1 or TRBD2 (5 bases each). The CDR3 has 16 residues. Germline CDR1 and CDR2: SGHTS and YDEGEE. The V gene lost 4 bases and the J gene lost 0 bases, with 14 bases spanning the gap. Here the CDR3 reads CASSETGTDSYNEQFF. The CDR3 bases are TGTGCCAGCAGCGAGACCGGGACGGACTCCTACAATGAGCAGTTCTTC.

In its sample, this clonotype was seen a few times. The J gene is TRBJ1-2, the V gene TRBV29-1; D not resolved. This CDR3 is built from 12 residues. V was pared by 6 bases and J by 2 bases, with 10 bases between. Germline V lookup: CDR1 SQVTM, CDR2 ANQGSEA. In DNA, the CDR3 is TGCAGCGTGCTGCAATCGAACTATGGCTACACCTTC. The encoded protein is CSVLQSNYGYTF.

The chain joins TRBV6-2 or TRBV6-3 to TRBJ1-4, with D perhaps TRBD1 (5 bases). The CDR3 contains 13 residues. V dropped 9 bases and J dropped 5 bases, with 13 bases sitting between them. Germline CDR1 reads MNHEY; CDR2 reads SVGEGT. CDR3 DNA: TGTGCCAGTGCGGGGCGAATCAATGAAAAACTGTTTTTT. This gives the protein CASAGRINEKLFF.

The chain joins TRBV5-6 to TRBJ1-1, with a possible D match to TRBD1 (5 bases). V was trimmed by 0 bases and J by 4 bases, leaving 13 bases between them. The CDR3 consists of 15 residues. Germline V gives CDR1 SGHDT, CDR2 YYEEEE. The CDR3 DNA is TGTGCCAGCAGCTTGGCCTCCGGTGGGGGCACTGAAGCTTTCTTT. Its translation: CASSLASGGGTEAFF.

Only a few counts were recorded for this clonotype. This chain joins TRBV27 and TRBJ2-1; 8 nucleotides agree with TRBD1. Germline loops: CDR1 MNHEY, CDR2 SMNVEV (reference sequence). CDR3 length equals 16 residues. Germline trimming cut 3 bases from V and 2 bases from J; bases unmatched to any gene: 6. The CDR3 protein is CASSFIQGAAYNEQFF. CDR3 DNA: TGTGCCAGCAGTTTTATTCAGGGGGCGGCCTACAATGAGCAGTTCTTC.

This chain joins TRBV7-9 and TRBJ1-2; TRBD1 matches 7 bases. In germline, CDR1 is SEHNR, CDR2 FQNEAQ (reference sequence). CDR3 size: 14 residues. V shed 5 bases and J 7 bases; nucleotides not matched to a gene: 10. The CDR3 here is CASSHDRDFCGYTF. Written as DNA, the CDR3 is TGTGCCAGCAGCCACGACAGGGATTTCTGTGGCTACACCTTC.

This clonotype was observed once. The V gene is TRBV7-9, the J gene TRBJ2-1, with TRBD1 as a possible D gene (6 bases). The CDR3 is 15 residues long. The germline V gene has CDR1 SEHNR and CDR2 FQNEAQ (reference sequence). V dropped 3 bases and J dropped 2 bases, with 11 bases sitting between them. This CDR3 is CASSFMSGAYNEQFF. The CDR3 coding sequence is TGTGCCAGCAGCTTCATGTCAGGGGCCTACAATGAGCAGTTCTTC.

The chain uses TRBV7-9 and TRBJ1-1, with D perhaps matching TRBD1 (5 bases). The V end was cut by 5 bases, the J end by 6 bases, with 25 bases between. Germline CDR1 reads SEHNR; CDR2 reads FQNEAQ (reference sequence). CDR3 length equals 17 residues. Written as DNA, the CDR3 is TGTGCCAGCAGCCTGGGGGAGGAATGGATCGAGATGCCTGAAGCTTTCTTT. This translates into CASSLGEEWIEMPEAFF.

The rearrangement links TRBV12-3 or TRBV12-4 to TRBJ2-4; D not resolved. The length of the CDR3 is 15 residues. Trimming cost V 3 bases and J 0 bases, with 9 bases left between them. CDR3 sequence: CASSFIAVAKNIQYF. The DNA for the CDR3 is TGTGCCAGCAGTTTCATCGCCGTAGCCAAAAACATTCAGTACTTC.